This TCR beta chain emerged from a study of cytomegalovirus exposure and HLA in healthy donors. Germline trimming cut 5 bases from V and 11 bases from J; bases unmatched to any gene: 9. Germline V gene lookup returns CDR1 SGHAT and CDR2 FQDESV (reference sequence). The CDR3 runs 13 residues. This table comes from immunoSEQ multiplex PCR, and its TCRdb copy is limited to in-frame clones, with some not included. The sample holds about 120,000 clones, approximately 88% seen once. V usage is TRBV11-1 and J usage is TRBJ1-1; 9 positions match TRBD1. The sequenced sample consisted of PBMCs. This sequence originates from a man aged 18 to 30 in good health and CMV-seronegative. The CDR3 DNA is TGTGCCAGCAGCCGGGGACAGGGTCGGGAGGCTTTCTTT. Encoded protein: CASSRGQGREAFF. Combining the CDR3 with reference TRBV11-1 and TRBJ1-1 gives the whole variable domain EAEVAQSPRYKITEKSQAVAFWCDPISGHATLYWYRQILGQGPELLVQFQDESVVDDSQLPKDRFSAERLKGVDSTLKIQPAELGDSAMYLCASSRGQGREAFFGQGTRLTVV.